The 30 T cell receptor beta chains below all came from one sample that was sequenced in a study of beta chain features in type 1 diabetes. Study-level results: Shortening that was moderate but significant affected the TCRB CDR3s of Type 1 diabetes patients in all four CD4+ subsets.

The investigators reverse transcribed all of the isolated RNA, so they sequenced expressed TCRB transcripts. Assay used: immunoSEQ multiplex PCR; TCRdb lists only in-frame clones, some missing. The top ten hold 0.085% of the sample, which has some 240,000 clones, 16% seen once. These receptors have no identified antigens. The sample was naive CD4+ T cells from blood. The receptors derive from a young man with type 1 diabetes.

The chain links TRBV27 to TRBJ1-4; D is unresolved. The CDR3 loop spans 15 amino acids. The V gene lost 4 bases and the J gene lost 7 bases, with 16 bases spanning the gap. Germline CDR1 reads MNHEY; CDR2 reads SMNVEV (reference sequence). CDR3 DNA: TGTGCCAGCAGTTCCGCCGAGACTGCTGGTGAAAAACTGTTTTTT. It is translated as CASSSAETAGEKLFF.

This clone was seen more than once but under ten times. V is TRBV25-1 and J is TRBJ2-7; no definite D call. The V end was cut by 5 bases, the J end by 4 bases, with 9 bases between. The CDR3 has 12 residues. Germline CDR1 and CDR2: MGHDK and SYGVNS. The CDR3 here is CASSWAEYEQYF. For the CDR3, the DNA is TGTGCCAGCAGTTGGGCGGAATACGAGCAGTACTTC.

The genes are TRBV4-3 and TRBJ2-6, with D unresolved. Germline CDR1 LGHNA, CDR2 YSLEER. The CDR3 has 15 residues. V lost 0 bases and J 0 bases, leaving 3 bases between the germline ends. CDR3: CASSQEYSGANVLTF. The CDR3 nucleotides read TGCGCCAGCAGCCAAGAGTACTCTGGGGCCAACGTCCTGACTTTC.

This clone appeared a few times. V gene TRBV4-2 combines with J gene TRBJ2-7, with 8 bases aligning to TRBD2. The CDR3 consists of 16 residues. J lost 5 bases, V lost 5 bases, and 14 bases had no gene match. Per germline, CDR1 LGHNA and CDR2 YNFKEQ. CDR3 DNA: TGTGCCAGCAGCTCACAGGGTGCGGGAGGCTTTGACGAGCAGTACTTC. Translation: CASSSQGAGGFDEQYF.

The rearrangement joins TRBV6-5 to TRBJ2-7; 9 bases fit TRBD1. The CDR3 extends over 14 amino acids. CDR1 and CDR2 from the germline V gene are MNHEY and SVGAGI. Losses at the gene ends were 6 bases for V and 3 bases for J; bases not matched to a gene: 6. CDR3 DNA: TGTGCCAGCAGGGGACAGGGAGAAGGCTACGAGCAGTACTTC. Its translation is CASRGQGEGYEQYF.

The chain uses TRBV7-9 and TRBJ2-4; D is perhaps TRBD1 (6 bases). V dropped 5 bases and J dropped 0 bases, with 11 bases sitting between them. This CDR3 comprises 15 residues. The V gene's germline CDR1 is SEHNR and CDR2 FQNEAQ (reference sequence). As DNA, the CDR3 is TGTGCCAGCAGCCCTACAGGGTCAGCCAAAAACATTCAGTACTTC. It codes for CASSPTGSAKNIQYF.

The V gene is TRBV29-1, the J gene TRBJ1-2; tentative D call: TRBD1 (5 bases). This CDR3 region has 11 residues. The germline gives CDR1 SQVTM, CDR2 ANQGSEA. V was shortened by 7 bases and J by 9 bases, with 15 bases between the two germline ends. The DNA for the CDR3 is TGCAGCGGGCAGACAGCAACGCGCTACACCTTC. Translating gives CSGQTATRYTF.

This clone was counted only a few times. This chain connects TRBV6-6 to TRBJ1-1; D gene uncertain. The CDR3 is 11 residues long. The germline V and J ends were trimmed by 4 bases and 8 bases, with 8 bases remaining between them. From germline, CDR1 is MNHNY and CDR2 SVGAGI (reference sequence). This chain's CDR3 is CASSFVAEAFF. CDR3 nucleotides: TGTGCCAGCAGTTTCGTCGCCGAAGCTTTCTTT.

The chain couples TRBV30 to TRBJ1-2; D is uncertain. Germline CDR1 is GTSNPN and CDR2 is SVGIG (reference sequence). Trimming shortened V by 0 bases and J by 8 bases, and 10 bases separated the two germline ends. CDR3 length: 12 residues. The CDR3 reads CAWSVGAGGYTF. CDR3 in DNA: TGTGCCTGGAGTGTGGGTGCAGGAGGCTACACCTTC. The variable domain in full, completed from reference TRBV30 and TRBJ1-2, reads SQTIHQWPATLVQPVGSPLSLECTVEGTSNPNLYWYRQAAGRGLQLLFYSVGIGQISSEVPQNLSASRPQDRQFILSSKKLLLSDSGFYLCAWSVGAGGYTFGSGTRLTVV.

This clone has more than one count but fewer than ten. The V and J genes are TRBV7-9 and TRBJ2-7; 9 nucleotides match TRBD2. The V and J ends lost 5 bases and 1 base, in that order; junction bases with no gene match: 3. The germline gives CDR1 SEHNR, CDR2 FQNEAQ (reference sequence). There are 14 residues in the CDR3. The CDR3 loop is CASSRLAESYEQYF. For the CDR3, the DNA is TGTGCCAGCAGCCGACTAGCGGAATCCTACGAGCAGTACTTC.

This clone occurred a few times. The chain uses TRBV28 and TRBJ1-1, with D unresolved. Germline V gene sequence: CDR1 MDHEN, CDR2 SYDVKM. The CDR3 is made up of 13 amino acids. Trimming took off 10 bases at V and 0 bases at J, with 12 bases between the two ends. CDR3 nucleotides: TGTGCCACCCTCCCAAGCATGAACACTGAAGCTTTCTTT. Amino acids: CATLPSMNTEAFF. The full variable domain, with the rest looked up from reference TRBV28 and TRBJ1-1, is DVKVTQSSRYLVKRTGEKVFLECVQDMDHENMFWYRQDPGLGLRLIYFSYDVKMKEKGDIPEGYSVSREKKERFSLILESASTNQTSMYLCATLPSMNTEAFFGQGTRLTVV.

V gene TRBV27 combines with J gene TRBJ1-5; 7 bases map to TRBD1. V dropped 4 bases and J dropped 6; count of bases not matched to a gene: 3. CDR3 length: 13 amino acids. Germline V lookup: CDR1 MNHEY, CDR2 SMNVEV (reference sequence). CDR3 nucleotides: TGTGCCAGCAGTTCCCGGACAGGTCAGCCCCAGCATTTT. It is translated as CASSSRTGQPQHF.

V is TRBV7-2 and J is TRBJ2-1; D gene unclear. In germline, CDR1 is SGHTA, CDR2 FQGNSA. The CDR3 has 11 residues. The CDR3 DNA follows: TGTCCGGCTGGCGAATGGTATAGAGCGTTCTTC. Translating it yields CPAGEWYRAFF.

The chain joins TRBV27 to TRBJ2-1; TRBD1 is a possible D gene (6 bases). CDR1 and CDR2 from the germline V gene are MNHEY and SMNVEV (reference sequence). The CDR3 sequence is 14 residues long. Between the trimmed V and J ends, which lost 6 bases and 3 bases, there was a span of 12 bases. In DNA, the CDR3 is TGTGCCAGCAGAGTGCCGGGACACTACAATGAGCAGTTCTTC. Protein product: CASRVPGHYNEQFF.

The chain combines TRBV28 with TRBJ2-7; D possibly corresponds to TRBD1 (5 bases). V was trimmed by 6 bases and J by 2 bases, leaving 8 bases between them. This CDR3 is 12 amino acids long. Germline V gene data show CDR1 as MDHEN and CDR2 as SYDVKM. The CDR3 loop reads CASSQTAYEQYF. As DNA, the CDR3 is TGTGCCAGCAGCCAGACAGCCTACGAGCAGTACTTC. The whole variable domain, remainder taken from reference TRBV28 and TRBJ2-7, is DVKVTQSSRYLVKRTGEKVFLECVQDMDHENMFWYRQDPGLGLRLIYFSYDVKMKEKGDIPEGYSVSREKKERFSLILESASTNQTSMYLCASSQTAYEQYFGPGTRLTVT.

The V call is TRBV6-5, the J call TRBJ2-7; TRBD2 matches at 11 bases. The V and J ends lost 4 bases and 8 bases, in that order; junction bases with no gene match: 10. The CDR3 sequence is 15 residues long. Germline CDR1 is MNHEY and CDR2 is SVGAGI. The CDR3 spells CASSSQLAGDSKQYF. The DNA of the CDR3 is TGTGCCAGCAGTTCGCAACTAGCGGGAGATTCCAAGCAGTACTTC.

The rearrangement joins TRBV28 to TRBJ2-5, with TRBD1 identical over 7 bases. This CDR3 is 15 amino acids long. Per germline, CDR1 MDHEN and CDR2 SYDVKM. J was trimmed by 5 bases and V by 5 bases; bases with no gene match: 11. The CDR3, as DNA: TGTGCCAGCAGTACAATACAGGGGCGGCGTGAGACCCAGTACTTC. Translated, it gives CASSTIQGRRETQYF.

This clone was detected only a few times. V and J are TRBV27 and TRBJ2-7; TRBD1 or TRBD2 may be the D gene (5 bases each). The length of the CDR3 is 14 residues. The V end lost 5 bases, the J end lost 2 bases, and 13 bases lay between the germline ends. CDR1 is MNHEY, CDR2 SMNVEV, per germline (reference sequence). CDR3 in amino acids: CASSLRDGPYEQYF. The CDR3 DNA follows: TGTGCCAGCAGTCTGAGGGACGGACCCTACGAGCAGTACTTC.

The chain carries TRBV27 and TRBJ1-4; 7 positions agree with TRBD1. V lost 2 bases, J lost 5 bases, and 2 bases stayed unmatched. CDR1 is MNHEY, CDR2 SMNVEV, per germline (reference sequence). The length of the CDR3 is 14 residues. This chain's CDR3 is CASSLKGANEKLFF. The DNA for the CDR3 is TGTGCCAGCAGTTTAAAGGGGGCGAATGAAAAACTGTTTTTT.

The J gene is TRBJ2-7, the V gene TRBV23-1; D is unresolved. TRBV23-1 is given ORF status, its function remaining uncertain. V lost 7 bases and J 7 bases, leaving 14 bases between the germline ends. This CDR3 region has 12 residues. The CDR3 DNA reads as TGCGCCAGCAATCACCTAAGTGGGGAGCAGTACTTC. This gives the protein CASNHLSGEQYF.

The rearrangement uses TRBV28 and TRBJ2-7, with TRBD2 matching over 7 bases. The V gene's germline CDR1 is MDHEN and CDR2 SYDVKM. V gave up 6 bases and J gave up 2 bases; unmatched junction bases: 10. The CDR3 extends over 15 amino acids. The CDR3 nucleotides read TGTGCCAGCAGCCGTCCCGGGACTATTGCCTACGAGCAGTACTTC. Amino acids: CASSRPGTIAYEQYF.

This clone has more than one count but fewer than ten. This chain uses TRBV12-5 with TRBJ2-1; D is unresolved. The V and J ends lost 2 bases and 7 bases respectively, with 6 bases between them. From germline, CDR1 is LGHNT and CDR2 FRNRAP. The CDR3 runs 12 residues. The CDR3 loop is CASGLRVNEQFF. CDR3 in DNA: TGTGCTAGTGGTTTGAGAGTTAATGAGCAGTTCTTC.

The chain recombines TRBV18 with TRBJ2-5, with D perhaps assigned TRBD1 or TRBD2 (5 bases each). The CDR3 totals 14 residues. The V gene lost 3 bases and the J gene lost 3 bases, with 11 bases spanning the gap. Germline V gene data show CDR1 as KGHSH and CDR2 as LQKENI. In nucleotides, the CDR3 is TGTGCCAGCTCACCTGGGGACGGAGAAGAGACCCAGTACTTC. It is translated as CASSPGDGEETQYF.

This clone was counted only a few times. CDR3 DNA sequence: TGTGCCAGCAGCACGCGGCCTAGCGGAATAAATAAAAACATTCAGTACTTC. Translated, it gives CASSTRPSGINKNIQYF. The rearrangement links TRBV7-2 to TRBJ2-4, with TRBD2 matching over 7 bases. The CDR3 is 17 amino acids. V was pared by 5 bases and J by 4 bases, with 14 bases of the junction left unmatched. Germline lookup yields CDR1 SGHTA and CDR2 FQGNSA.

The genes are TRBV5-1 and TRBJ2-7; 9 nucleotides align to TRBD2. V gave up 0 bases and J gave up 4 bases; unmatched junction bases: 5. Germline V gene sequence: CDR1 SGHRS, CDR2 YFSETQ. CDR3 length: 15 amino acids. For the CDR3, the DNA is TGCGCCAGCAGCTTGGGCGGAACTAGCGGGTACGAGCAGTACTTC. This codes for CASSLGGTSGYEQYF.

The CDR3 DNA reads as TGCGCCAGCAGCCAAGATAGGTACACCTATGAGCAGTTCTTC. Residues: CASSQDRYTYEQFF. This chain uses TRBV4-3 with TRBJ2-1; D unclear. V was clipped by 0 bases and J by 8 bases, with 11 bases between them. Germline CDR1 and CDR2: LGHNA and YSLEER. This CDR3 is built from 14 residues.

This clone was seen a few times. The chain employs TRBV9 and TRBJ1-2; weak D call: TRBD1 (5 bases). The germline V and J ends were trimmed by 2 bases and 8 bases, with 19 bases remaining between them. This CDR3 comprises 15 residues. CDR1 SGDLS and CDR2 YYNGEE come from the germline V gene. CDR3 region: CASSVRQTPPQGYTF. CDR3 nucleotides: TGTGCCAGCAGCGTTAGACAGACCCCACCCCAGGGCTACACCTTC.

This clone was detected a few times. CDR3 DNA sequence: TGTGCCAGCCTCCTCGCGCCAAGAGGCTCCTACAATGAGCAGTTCTTC. This sequence encodes CASLLAPRGSYNEQFF. The chain links TRBV28 to TRBJ2-1; the D is unclear. Germline V lookup: CDR1 MDHEN, CDR2 SYDVKM. V was shortened by 8 bases and J by 0 bases, with 17 bases between the two germline ends. The CDR3 length is 16 residues.

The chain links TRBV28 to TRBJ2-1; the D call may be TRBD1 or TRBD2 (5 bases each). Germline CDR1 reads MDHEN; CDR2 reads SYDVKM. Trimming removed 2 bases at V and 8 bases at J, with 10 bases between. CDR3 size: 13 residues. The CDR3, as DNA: TGTGCCAGCAGTTTACCGGGACGGGATGAGCAGTTCTTC. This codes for CASSLPGRDEQFF.

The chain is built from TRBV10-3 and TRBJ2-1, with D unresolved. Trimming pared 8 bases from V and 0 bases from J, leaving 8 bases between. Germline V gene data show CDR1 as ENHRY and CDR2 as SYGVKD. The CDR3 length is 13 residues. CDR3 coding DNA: TGTGCCATCCGTTCCCCCTCCTACAATGAGCAGTTCTTC. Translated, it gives CAIRSPSYNEQFF.